Listed below are T cell receptor beta chains from one sample, sequenced in a study of T cells in localized non-small cell lung cancer. Sequencing was performed with immunoSEQ multiplex PCR; in TCRdb, only in-frame clones are kept and a portion is missing. There are approximately 81,000 clones in the sample; approximately 90% occur only once, and 20% to 25% lies in the top ten. The sample consisted of peripheral blood, taken before any cancer treatment. These receptors were collected from a woman aged 35 to 69 with stage I squamous cell lung carcinoma. Both conserved end residues are part of each CDR3. D genes are given only for firm matches. Clone size is given for some rows only: seen once, a few or many times, or a class if the clone is expanded.

abundance: -
d_gene: -
v_gene: TRBV30
j_gene: TRBJ2-5
CDR3aa: CAWRGAARRQETQYF
CDR3nt: TGTGCCTGGAGGGGGGCTGCTAGACGACAAGAGACCCAGTACTTC

abundance: few
d_gene: -
v_gene: TRBV18
j_gene: TRBJ1-2
CDR3aa: CASSPDPGSNYGYTF
CDR3nt: TGTGCCAGCTCACCCGATCCAGGAAGTAACTATGGCTACACCTTC

abundance: -
d_gene: -
v_gene: TRBV5-1
j_gene: TRBJ1-2
CDR3aa: CASTLHGGANDYGYTF
CDR3nt: TGCGCCAGCACCCTTCATGGGGGGGCGAATGACTATGGCTACACCTTC

abundance: -
d_gene: -
v_gene: TRBV27
j_gene: TRBJ2-5
CDR3aa: CASSYIGLTSWETQYF
CDR3nt: TGTGCCAGCAGTTATATTGGCTTAACTTCGTGGGAGACCCAGTACTTC

abundance: -
d_gene: TRBD1
v_gene: TRBV30
j_gene: TRBJ1-1
CDR3aa: CALKTGVRTTEAFF
CDR3nt: TGTGCCTTAAAGACAGGGGTAAGGACCACTGAAGCTTTCTTT

abundance: -
d_gene: TRBD1
v_gene: TRBV11-2
j_gene: TRBJ1-5
CDR3aa: CASSAGTGTNQPQHF
CDR3nt: TGTGCCAGCAGCGCCGGGACAGGGACTAACCAGCCCCAGCATTTT

abundance: few
d_gene: -
v_gene: TRBV21-1
j_gene: TRBJ1-2
CDR3aa: CASSTRQGHYGYTF
CDR3nt: TGTGCCAGCAGCACCCGACAGGGGCACTATGGCTACACCTTC

abundance: -
d_gene: -
v_gene: TRBV15
j_gene: TRBJ2-5
CDR3aa: CATSRERRSPQETQYF
CDR3nt: TGTGCCACCAGCAGAGAGAGGCGGTCCCCGCAAGAGACCCAGTACTTC

abundance: once
d_gene: -
v_gene: TRBV2
j_gene: TRBJ1-2
CDR3aa: CASSEEPFYGYTF
CDR3nt: TGTGCCAGCAGTGAAGAGCCTTTCTATGGCTACACCTTC

abundance: -
d_gene: -
v_gene: TRBV5-1
j_gene: TRBJ2-5
CDR3aa: CASSLVVGSQQETQYF
CDR3nt: TGCGCCAGCAGCTTGGTGGTGGGTAGCCAGCAAGAGACCCAGTACTTC

abundance: -
d_gene: -
v_gene: TRBV14
j_gene: TRBJ2-7
CDR3aa: CASSQEGSGYYEQYF
CDR3nt: TGTGCCAGCAGCCAAGAGGGTAGCGGCTACTACGAGCAGTACTTC

abundance: few
d_gene: TRBD1
v_gene: TRBV10-1
j_gene: TRBJ1-5
CDR3aa: CASSRDSRQPQHF
CDR3nt: TGCGCCAGCAGTCGGGACAGTAGACAGCCCCAGCATTTT

abundance: -
d_gene: -
v_gene: TRBV19
j_gene: TRBJ2-4
CDR3aa: CASLGMNIQYF
CDR3nt: TGTGCCTCTCTGGGGATGAACATTCAGTACTTC

abundance: -
d_gene: -
v_gene: TRBV5-5
j_gene: TRBJ2-5
CDR3aa: CASSPGARVETQYF
CDR3nt: TGTGCCAGCAGCCCAGGGGCAAGGGTGGAGACCCAGTACTTC

abundance: few
d_gene: TRBD1
v_gene: TRBV5-1
j_gene: TRBJ2-2
CDR3aa: CASSFGQGRTGELFF
CDR3nt: TGCGCCAGCAGCTTCGGACAGGGTCGCACCGGGGAGCTGTTTTTT

abundance: once
d_gene: -
v_gene: TRBV6-1
j_gene: TRBJ2-7
CDR3aa: CASSGFTVTYEQYF
CDR3nt: TGTGCCAGCAGTGGTTTTACAGTAACCTACGAGCAGTACTTC

abundance: -
d_gene: -
v_gene: TRBV7-2
j_gene: TRBJ1-5
CDR3aa: CASSLDGQYNQPQHF
CDR3nt: TGTGCCAGCAGCTTAGATGGACAGTACAATCAGCCCCAGCATTTT

abundance: -
d_gene: TRBD1
v_gene: TRBV28
j_gene: TRBJ1-1
CDR3aa: CASSLPGQGALGTEAFF
CDR3nt: TGTGCCAGCAGTTTGCCGGGACAGGGGGCGCTAGGGACTGAAGCTTTCTTT

abundance: -
d_gene: -
v_gene: TRBV10-2
j_gene: TRBJ2-7
CDR3aa: CASRGDGIRLSEQYF
CDR3nt: TGCGCCAGCAGGGGGGACGGAATCCGGCTTTCGGAGCAGTACTTC

abundance: once
d_gene: -
v_gene: TRBV19
j_gene: TRBJ1-5
CDR3aa: CASSDTGFNQPQHF
CDR3nt: TGTGCCAGTAGTGATACAGGCTTCAATCAGCCCCAGCATTTT

abundance: once
d_gene: TRBD2
v_gene: TRBV9
j_gene: TRBJ2-4
CDR3aa: CASSPRLAGINIQYF
CDR3nt: TGTGCCAGCAGCCCGCGACTAGCGGGAATAAACATTCAGTACTTC

abundance: -
d_gene: TRBD1
v_gene: TRBV6-5
j_gene: TRBJ2-3
CDR3aa: CASSYRGQTDTQYF
CDR3nt: TGTGCCAGCAGTTACAGGGGACAGACAGATACGCAGTATTTT

abundance: once
d_gene: -
v_gene: TRBV2
j_gene: TRBJ2-7
CDR3aa: CASSSGNHEQYF
CDR3nt: TGTGCCAGCAGTTCAGGGAACCACGAGCAGTACTTC

abundance: -
d_gene: TRBD1
v_gene: TRBV27
j_gene: TRBJ1-4
CDR3aa: CASSLKGTAKNEKLFF
CDR3nt: TGTGCCAGCAGTTTAAAGGGGACAGCTAAGAATGAAAAACTGTTTTTT

abundance: -
d_gene: -
v_gene: TRBV7-3
j_gene: TRBJ1-6
CDR3aa: CASSLTGNNSPLHF
CDR3nt: TGTGCCAGCAGCTTAACAGGGAATAATTCACCCCTCCACTTT

abundance: -
d_gene: -
v_gene: TRBV9
j_gene: TRBJ1-2
CDR3aa: CASSEGSLGSPGITF
CDR3nt: TGTGCCAGCAGCGAGGGGAGTCTAGGCTCGCCAGGTATCACCTTC

abundance: once
d_gene: -
v_gene: TRBV27
j_gene: TRBJ1-6
CDR3aa: CASSFLSTAYNSPLHF
CDR3nt: TGTGCCAGCAGTTTTTTGTCCACAGCCTATAATTCACCCCTCCACTTT

abundance: -
d_gene: -
v_gene: TRBV6-5
j_gene: TRBJ2-7
CDR3aa: CASSYSTFQGYEQYF
CDR3nt: TGTGCCAGCAGTTACTCGACTTTTCAGGGGTACGAGCAGTACTTC

abundance: -
d_gene: -
v_gene: TRBV5-1
j_gene: TRBJ2-3
CDR3aa: CASSPGTLTDTQYF
CDR3nt: TGCGCCAGCAGCCCGGGGACACTCACAGATACGCAGTATTTT

abundance: -
d_gene: TRBD2
v_gene: TRBV5-1
j_gene: TRBJ2-5
CDR3aa: CASSVDSGAQETQYF
CDR3nt: TGCGCCAGCAGCGTAGATAGCGGGGCCCAAGAGACCCAGTACTTC

abundance: -
d_gene: TRBD1
v_gene: TRBV5-1
j_gene: TRBJ2-1
CDR3aa: CASSFLGTGSSRNEQFF
CDR3nt: TGCGCCAGCAGCTTTCTTGGGACAGGGTCCAGCAGAAATGAGCAGTTCTTC

abundance: -
d_gene: -
v_gene: TRBV29-1
j_gene: TRBJ2-1
CDR3aa: CSVDTGSPNEQFF
CDR3nt: TGCAGCGTTGACACTGGCAGCCCCAATGAGCAGTTCTTC

abundance: -
d_gene: TRBD2
v_gene: TRBV29-1
j_gene: TRBJ2-1
CDR3aa: CSVDPTGGGAFNEQFF
CDR3nt: TGCAGCGTTGACCCGACGGGCGGGGGGGCTTTCAATGAGCAGTTCTTC

abundance: -
d_gene: -
v_gene: TRBV29-1
j_gene: TRBJ1-3
CDR3aa: CSVAGPSGNTIYF
CDR3nt: TGCAGCGTTGCAGGGCCCTCTGGAAACACCATATATTTT

abundance: -
d_gene: TRBD1
v_gene: TRBV7-8
j_gene: TRBJ1-5
CDR3aa: CASSLGGGTGNQPQHF
CDR3nt: TGTGCCAGCAGCTTAGGAGGGGGGACAGGGAATCAGCCCCAGCATTTT

abundance: few
d_gene: -
v_gene: TRBV7-3
j_gene: TRBJ2-3
CDR3aa: CASSSQAAGTDTQYF
CDR3nt: TGTGCCAGCAGCTCCCAAGCAGCAGGCACAGATACGCAGTATTTT

abundance: -
d_gene: TRBD1
v_gene: TRBV30
j_gene: TRBJ2-7
CDR3aa: CASGQGAWEQYF
CDR3nt: TGTGCCTCCGGACAGGGGGCTTGGGAGCAGTACTTC

abundance: -
d_gene: -
v_gene: TRBV28
j_gene: TRBJ1-3
CDR3aa: CASRIAHQVTSGNTIYF
CDR3nt: TGTGCCAGCAGAATTGCACACCAGGTGACCTCTGGAAACACCATATATTTT

abundance: -
d_gene: -
v_gene: TRBV12-5
j_gene: TRBJ2-1
CDR3aa: CASGLVAGLSNEQFF
CDR3nt: TGTGCTAGTGGTTTGGTAGCGGGCTTGTCGAATGAGCAGTTCTTC

abundance: -
d_gene: -
v_gene: TRBV30
j_gene: TRBJ2-1
CDR3aa: CAHTGGSPYNEQFF
CDR3nt: TGTGCCCACACTGGGGGGTCCCCCTACAATGAGCAGTTCTTC

abundance: -
d_gene: TRBD1
v_gene: TRBV6-1
j_gene: TRBJ2-6
CDR3aa: CASSKTGAGANVLTF
CDR3nt: TGTGCCAGCAGCAAGACAGGGGCGGGGGCCAACGTCCTGACTTTC

abundance: -
d_gene: -
v_gene: TRBV19
j_gene: TRBJ1-1
CDR3aa: CASSPPRVGGAEAFF
CDR3nt: TGTGCCAGTAGTCCCCCTCGCGTCGGAGGGGCTGAAGCTTTCTTT

abundance: -
d_gene: TRBD1
v_gene: TRBV5-1
j_gene: TRBJ1-4
CDR3aa: CASSPTGATNEKLFF
CDR3nt: TGCGCCAGCAGCCCAACAGGGGCAACTAATGAAAAACTGTTTTTT

abundance: -
d_gene: -
v_gene: TRBV5-4
j_gene: TRBJ2-7
CDR3aa: CASSLGGRTYEQYF
CDR3nt: TGTGCCAGCAGCCTGGGGGGCAGAACCTACGAGCAGTACTTC

abundance: -
d_gene: -
v_gene: TRBV4-1
j_gene: TRBJ2-7
CDR3aa: CASSPRPTGTYEQYF
CDR3nt: TGCGCCAGCAGCCCAAGACCGACGGGGACCTACGAGCAGTACTTC

abundance: -
d_gene: -
v_gene: TRBV29-1
j_gene: TRBJ1-1
CDR3aa: CSVERAGNVPFF
CDR3nt: TGCAGCGTTGAACGCGCAGGGAACGTACCTTTCTTT

abundance: -
d_gene: -
v_gene: TRBV30
j_gene: TRBJ1-5
CDR3aa: CAWSLQGGNQPQHF
CDR3nt: TGTGCCTGGAGTCTACAGGGTGGTAATCAGCCCCAGCATTTT

abundance: once
d_gene: TRBD1
v_gene: TRBV5-8
j_gene: TRBJ1-6
CDR3aa: CASSSDRSSYNSPLHF
CDR3nt: TGTGCCAGCAGCTCGGACAGGAGCTCCTATAATTCACCCCTCCACTTT

abundance: -
d_gene: -
v_gene: TRBV30
j_gene: TRBJ2-7
CDR3aa: CAFGRLTYEQYF
CDR3nt: TGTGCCTTCGGGCGATTGACCTACGAGCAGTACTTC

abundance: -
d_gene: -
v_gene: TRBV11-2
j_gene: TRBJ1-4
CDR3aa: CASSLGAKNEKLFF
CDR3nt: TGTGCCAGCAGCTTAGGGGCCAAGAATGAAAAACTGTTTTTT

abundance: -
d_gene: -
v_gene: TRBV10-3
j_gene: TRBJ2-3
CDR3aa: CAITDSTDTQYF
CDR3nt: TGTGCCATCACAGACAGCACAGATACGCAGTATTTT

abundance: -
d_gene: TRBD1
v_gene: TRBV6-1
j_gene: TRBJ1-1
CDR3aa: CAASRTGVRTEAFF
CDR3nt: TGTGCCGCTAGTAGGACAGGGGTAAGGACTGAAGCTTTCTTT

abundance: -
d_gene: -
v_gene: TRBV7-6
j_gene: TRBJ1-1
CDR3aa: CASSFLNTEAFF
CDR3nt: TGTGCCAGCAGCTTTCTGAACACTGAAGCTTTCTTT

abundance: -
d_gene: -
v_gene: TRBV5-1
j_gene: TRBJ2-3
CDR3aa: CASSAAQTDTQYF
CDR3nt: TGCGCCAGCAGCGCAGCACAAACAGATACGCAGTATTTT

abundance: -
d_gene: -
v_gene: TRBV6-5
j_gene: TRBJ1-2
CDR3aa: CASTSNPGQSYGYTF
CDR3nt: TGTGCCAGCACCTCAAACCCGGGGCAGTCCTATGGCTACACCTTC

abundance: -
d_gene: -
v_gene: TRBV11-3
j_gene: TRBJ2-5
CDR3aa: CASSTGPGETQYF
CDR3nt: TGTGCCAGCAGCACCGGACCCGGAGAGACCCAGTACTTC

abundance: -
d_gene: -
v_gene: TRBV4-1
j_gene: TRBJ1-6
CDR3aa: CASSLREFNNSPLHF
CDR3nt: TGCGCCAGCAGCCTGAGGGAGTTTAATAATTCACCCCTCCACTTT

abundance: -
d_gene: -
v_gene: TRBV27
j_gene: TRBJ1-1
CDR3aa: CATWGANTEAFF
CDR3nt: TGTGCCACTTGGGGGGCTAACACTGAAGCTTTCTTT

abundance: -
d_gene: TRBD1
v_gene: TRBV11-3
j_gene: TRBJ2-3
CDR3aa: CASSLGVGGETDTQYF
CDR3nt: TGTGCCAGCAGCTTAGGTGTAGGGGGCGAGACAGATACGCAGTATTTT